The sequence of this TCR beta chain was determined in a study of blood T cell repertoires in COVID-19. Study as a whole: COVID-19 samples from acute and convalescent phases originated in the United States, Italy and Spain. From T cells, B-cell-depleted T cells, or PBMCs came the material, which was cDNA or gDNA.

The repertoire was sequenced with immunoSEQ multiplex PCR; TCRdb's copy has only in-frame clones and lacks some. The table has around 260,000 clones, roughly 86% seen once. In germline, CDR1 is KGHDR, CDR2 SFDVKD. This CDR3 is 18 amino acids long. V was clipped by 3 bases and J by 0 bases; unmatched bases: 9. The V gene is TRBV24-1, the J gene TRBJ2-1, with 8 bases matching TRBD2. The sample comprised peripheral blood. The clonotype comes from a woman in her 50s with acute or convalescent COVID-19. The CDR3 DNA reads TGTGCCACCAGTGATCCCCGGGGTAGCGGGACCTCCTACAATGAGCAGTTCTTC. As protein: CATSDPRGSGTSYNEQFF.